This entry lists 2 T cell receptor beta chains sequenced from one sample in a study of blood T cell repertoires in COVID-19 (dated by TCRdb to 2020 to 2022). Library preparation used the immunoSEQ multiplex PCR assay. TCRdb's version of the immuneACCESS table is confined to in-frame rearrangements and falls short of the full clone set. An unresolved V gene accounts for under half of the shortfall where checked; the remainder is of unknown origin. For this sample the table gives around 190,000 clones, of which around 86% were detected only once. The ten most abundant clones make up about 7.1% of the sample. The sequenced material came from peripheral blood. The receptors were gathered from a woman aged 70-85 years with COVID-19, enrolled during active disease.

The CDR3 sequence: CASSSRGRGNQPQHF. In DNA, the CDR3 is TGTGCCAGCAGTAGCAGGGGGCGCGGCAATCAGCCCCAGCATTTT. The V gene is TRBV6-5, the J gene TRBJ1-5, with 8 positions matching TRBD1. The CDR3 loop spans 15 amino acids. Per the germline V gene, CDR1 is MNHEY and CDR2 is SVGAGI. V trimming: 5 bases; J trimming: 2 bases; junction bases outside the gene matches: 5.

The chain recombines TRBV2 with TRBJ1-5; TRBD1 matches at 7 bases. The CDR3 has 13 amino acids. The V segment lost 6 bases and the J segment 6 bases; nucleotides outside the gene matches: 5. Germline V gene lookup returns CDR1 SNHLY and CDR2 FYNNEI. The CDR3 here is CASSGDRIQPQHF. Written as DNA, the CDR3 is TGTGCCAGCAGCGGGGACAGAATTCAGCCCCAGCATTTT.